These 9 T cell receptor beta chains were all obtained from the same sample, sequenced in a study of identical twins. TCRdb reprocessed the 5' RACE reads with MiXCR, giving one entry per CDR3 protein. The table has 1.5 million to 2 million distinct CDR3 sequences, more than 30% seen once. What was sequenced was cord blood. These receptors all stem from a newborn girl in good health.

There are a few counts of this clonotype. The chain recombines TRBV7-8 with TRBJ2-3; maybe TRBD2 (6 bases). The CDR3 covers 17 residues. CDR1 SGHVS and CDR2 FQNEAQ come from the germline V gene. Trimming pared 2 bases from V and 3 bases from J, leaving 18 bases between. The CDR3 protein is CASSLKRALTFTDTQYF. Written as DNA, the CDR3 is TGTGCCAGCAGCTTAAAGCGGGCCTTAACGTTTACAGATACGCAGTATTTT. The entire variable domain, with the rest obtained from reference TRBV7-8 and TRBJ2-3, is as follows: GAGVSQSPRYKVAKRGQDVALRCDPISGHVSLFWYQQALGQGPEFLTYFQNEAQLDKSGLPSDRFFAERPEGSVSTLKIQRTQQEDSAVYLCASSLKRALTFTDTQYFGPGTRLTVL.

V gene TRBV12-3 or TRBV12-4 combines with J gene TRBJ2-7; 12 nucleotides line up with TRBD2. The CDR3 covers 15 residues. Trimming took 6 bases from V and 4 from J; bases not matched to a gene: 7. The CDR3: CASRTSGRTDYEQYF. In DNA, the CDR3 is TGTGCCAGCAGGACTAGCGGGAGAACAGATTACGAGCAGTACTTC.

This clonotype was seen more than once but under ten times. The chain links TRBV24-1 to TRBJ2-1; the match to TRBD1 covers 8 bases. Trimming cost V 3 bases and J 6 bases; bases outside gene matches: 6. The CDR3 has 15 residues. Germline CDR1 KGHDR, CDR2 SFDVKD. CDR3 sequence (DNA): TGTGCCACCAGTGATGCTTCCAGGGGGCGCAATGAGCAGTTCTTC. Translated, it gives CATSDASRGRNEQFF.

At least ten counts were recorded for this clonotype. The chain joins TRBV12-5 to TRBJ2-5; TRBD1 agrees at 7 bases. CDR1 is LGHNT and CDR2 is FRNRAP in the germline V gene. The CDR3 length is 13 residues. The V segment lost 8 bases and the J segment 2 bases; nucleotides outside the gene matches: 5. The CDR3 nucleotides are TGTGCTAGTCGGCCAGGGGGACAAGAGACCCAGTACTTC. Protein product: CASRPGGQETQYF.

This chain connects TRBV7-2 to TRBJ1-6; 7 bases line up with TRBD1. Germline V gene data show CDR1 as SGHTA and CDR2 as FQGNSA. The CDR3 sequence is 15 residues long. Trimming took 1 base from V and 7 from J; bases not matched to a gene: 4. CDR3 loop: CASSLGGQLNSPLHF. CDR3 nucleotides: TGTGCCAGCAGCTTAGGGGGACAGCTCAATTCACCCCTCCACTTT.

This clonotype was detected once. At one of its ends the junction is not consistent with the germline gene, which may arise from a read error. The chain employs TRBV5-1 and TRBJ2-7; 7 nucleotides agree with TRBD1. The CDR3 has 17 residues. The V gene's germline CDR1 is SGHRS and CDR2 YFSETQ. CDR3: CACSLVTGQRFPYEQYF. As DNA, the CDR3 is TGCGCCTGCAGCTTGGTCACGGGACAGAGGTTTCCGTACGAGCAGTACTTC.

The CDR3 spells CSAHPGLADNEQFF. For the CDR3, the DNA is TGCAGTGCGCATCCGGGACTAGCGGACAATGAGCAGTTCTTC. The chain employs TRBV20-1 and TRBJ2-1, with 11 bases fitting TRBD2. Germline-derived CDR1 and CDR2 are DFQATT and SNEGSKA (reference sequence). J gave up 5 bases and V 6 bases, and 6 bases lay outside the gene matches. This CDR3 has 14 amino acids.

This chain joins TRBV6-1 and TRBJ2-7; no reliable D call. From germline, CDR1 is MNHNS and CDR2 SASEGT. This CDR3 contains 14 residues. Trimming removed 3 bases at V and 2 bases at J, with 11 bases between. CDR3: CASSEGLAPYEQYF. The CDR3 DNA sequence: TGTGCCAGCAGTGAGGGTCTGGCCCCCTACGAGCAGTACTTC.

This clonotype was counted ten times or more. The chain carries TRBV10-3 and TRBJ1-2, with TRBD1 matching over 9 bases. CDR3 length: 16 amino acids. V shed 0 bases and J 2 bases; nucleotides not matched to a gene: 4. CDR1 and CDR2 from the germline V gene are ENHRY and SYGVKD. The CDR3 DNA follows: TGTGCCATCAGTGAGTCTGGGACAGGGTCGAACTATGGCTACACCTTC. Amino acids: CAISESGTGSNYGYTF.